The 12 T cell receptor beta chains below all came from one sample that was sequenced in a study of blood T cell repertoires in COVID-19. Sequencing used immunoSEQ multiplex PCR; TCRdb keeps in-frame clones, though not all of them. Of over 70,000 clones listed, approximately 81% are singletons. The sequencing input was peripheral blood. Receptor source: a man in his fifties or sixties with COVID-19, enrolled during active disease.

V gene TRBV12-3 or TRBV12-4 combines with J gene TRBJ2-3; D is uncertain. The V gene lost 5 bases and the J gene lost 2 bases, with 8 bases spanning the gap. The CDR3 loop spans 13 amino acids. The CDR3 bases are TGTGCCAGCAGTCCACATGCCACAGATACGCAGTATTTT. This sequence encodes CASSPHATDTQYF.

The genes are TRBV30 and TRBJ2-3; D uncertain. The length of the CDR3 is 11 residues. From germline, CDR1 is GTSNPN and CDR2 SVGIG (reference sequence). V was shortened by 2 bases and J by 9 bases, with 9 bases between the two germline ends. The CDR3 loop is CAWSLLGTQYF. The CDR3 coding sequence is TGTGCCTGGAGTCTTCTCGGGACGCAGTATTTT.

A single count supports this clone. CDR3 in amino acids: CASSRDRGSYNEQFF. As DNA, the CDR3 is TGTGCCAGCAGTAGGGACAGGGGCTCCTACAATGAGCAGTTCTTC. V is TRBV6-5 and J is TRBJ2-1, with 10 bases that match TRBD1. V gave up 5 bases and J gave up 0 bases; unmatched junction bases: 1. CDR3 length equals 15 residues. CDR1 is MNHEY and CDR2 is SVGAGI in the germline V gene.

The CDR3 loop reads CASSLGGWDRKPGANVLTF. CDR3 DNA: TGTGCCAGCAGCTTGGGAGGATGGGACAGAAAACCTGGGGCCAACGTCCTGACTTTC. The genes are TRBV5-5 and TRBJ2-6, with 7 bases fitting TRBD1. Per the germline V gene, CDR1 is SGHKS and CDR2 is YYEKEE (reference sequence). After removal of 0 bases from V and 2 bases from J, the junction contained 11 bases not matched to a gene. CDR3 length: 19 amino acids.

V gene TRBV30 combines with J gene TRBJ1-2; 8 nucleotides line up with TRBD1. The V segment lost 0 bases and the J segment 8 bases; nucleotides outside the gene matches: 5. Germline loops: CDR1 GTSNPN, CDR2 SVGIG (reference sequence). This CDR3 has 13 residues. The CDR3: CAWSVGGDRGYTF. The CDR3 nucleotides are TGTGCCTGGAGTGTCGGAGGGGACAGGGGCTACACCTTC.

This chain connects TRBV24-1 to TRBJ2-7; 7 bases agree with TRBD1. In germline, CDR1 is KGHDR, CDR2 SFDVKD. The CDR3 runs to 15 residues. Trimming cost V 4 bases and J 4 bases; bases outside gene matches: 9. Here the CDR3 DNA reads TGTGCCACCAGTGACCCGGGACAGACCGGATACGAGCAGTACTTC. As protein: CATSDPGQTGYEQYF.

The rearrangement uses TRBV24-1 and TRBJ1-2; weak D call: TRBD1 (6 bases). Trimming removed 2 bases at V and 4 bases at J, with 19 bases between. Germline V gene lookup returns CDR1 KGHDR and CDR2 SFDVKD. CDR3 length: 17 amino acids. The CDR3 DNA is TGTGCCACCAGTGATTCCCTCGGACAGACGGGGCCCTATGGCTACACCTTC. It codes for CATSDSLGQTGPYGYTF.

This clone was seen a handful of times. The chain recombines TRBV19 with TRBJ1-3, with D possibly being TRBD1 (6 bases). The V end was cut by 6 bases, the J end by 0 bases, with 15 bases between. The germline CDR1 and CDR2 sequences are LNHDA and SQIVND (reference sequence). There are 16 residues in the CDR3. The CDR3 DNA is TGTGCCAGTAGGGGACCGGGACAACGCTCTGGAAACACCATATATTTT. Its translation is CASRGPGQRSGNTIYF. Combining the CDR3 with reference TRBV19 and TRBJ1-3 gives the whole variable domain DGGITQSPKYLFRKEGQNVTLSCEQNLNHDAMYWYRQDPGQGLRLIYYSQIVNDFQKGDIAEGYSVSREKKESFPLTVTSAQKNPTAFYLCASRGPGQRSGNTIYFGEGSWLTVV.

J is TRBJ2-3 and V is TRBV5-1; TRBD1 is a possible D gene (6 bases). CDR1 is SGHRS, CDR2 YFSETQ, per germline. This CDR3 has 14 amino acids. V gave up 4 bases and J gave up 0 bases, with 9 bases separating them. CDR3 in DNA: TGCGCCAGCAGCGCGGACAGTAGCACAGATACGCAGTATTTT. Translation: CASSADSSTDTQYF. Together with reference TRBV5-1 and TRBJ2-3, the CDR3 gives the full variable domain: KAGVTQTPRYLIKTRGQQVTLSCSPISGHRSVSWYQQTPGQGLQFLFEYFSETQRNKGNFPGRFSGRQFSNSRSEMNVSTLELGDSALYLCASSADSSTDTQYFGPGTRLTVL.

This sequence joins TRBV5-1 and TRBJ2-5; 9 bases agree with TRBD2. Losses at the gene ends were 4 bases for V and 4 bases for J; bases not matched to a gene: 5. Germline loops: CDR1 SGHRS, CDR2 YFSETQ. This CDR3 contains 14 residues. CDR3 bases: TGCGCCAGCAGCCCCGGGACTAGCAGAGAGACCCAGTACTTC. Translation gives CASSPGTSRETQYF.

The chain combines TRBV7-3 with TRBJ1-6; a weak D match, TRBD1 (5 bases). Germline V gives CDR1 SGHTA, CDR2 FQGTGA. The V end lost 0 bases, the J end lost 9 bases, and 12 bases lay between the germline ends. The CDR3 consists of 15 residues. The CDR3, as DNA: TGTGCCAGCAGCTTAACCGGCCAGGGCAGTTCACCCCTCCACTTT. Translation: CASSLTGQGSSPLHF. The variable domain in full, with the rest retrieved from reference TRBV7-3 and TRBJ1-6, is GAGVSQTPSNKVTEKGKYVELRCDPISGHTALYWYRQSLGQGPEFLIYFQGTGAADDSGLPNDRFFAVRPEGSVSTLKIQRTERGDSAVYLCASSLTGQGSSPLHFGNGTRLTVT.

The chain is built from TRBV5-1 and TRBJ1-1; TRBD1 might be the D (5 bases). The CDR3 runs to 15 residues. The germline V gene encodes CDR1 SGHRS and CDR2 YFSETQ. V was cut by 1 base and J by 0 bases, with 10 bases left in between. CDR3 sequence: CASSLWGEVNTEAFF. DNA for the CDR3: TGCGCCAGCAGCTTGTGGGGGGAAGTGAACACTGAAGCTTTCTTT. The whole variable domain, remainder taken from reference TRBV5-1 and TRBJ1-1, is KAGVTQTPRYLIKTRGQQVTLSCSPISGHRSVSWYQQTPGQGLQFLFEYFSETQRNKGNFPGRFSGRQFSNSRSEMNVSTLELGDSALYLCASSLWGEVNTEAFFGQGTRLTVV.